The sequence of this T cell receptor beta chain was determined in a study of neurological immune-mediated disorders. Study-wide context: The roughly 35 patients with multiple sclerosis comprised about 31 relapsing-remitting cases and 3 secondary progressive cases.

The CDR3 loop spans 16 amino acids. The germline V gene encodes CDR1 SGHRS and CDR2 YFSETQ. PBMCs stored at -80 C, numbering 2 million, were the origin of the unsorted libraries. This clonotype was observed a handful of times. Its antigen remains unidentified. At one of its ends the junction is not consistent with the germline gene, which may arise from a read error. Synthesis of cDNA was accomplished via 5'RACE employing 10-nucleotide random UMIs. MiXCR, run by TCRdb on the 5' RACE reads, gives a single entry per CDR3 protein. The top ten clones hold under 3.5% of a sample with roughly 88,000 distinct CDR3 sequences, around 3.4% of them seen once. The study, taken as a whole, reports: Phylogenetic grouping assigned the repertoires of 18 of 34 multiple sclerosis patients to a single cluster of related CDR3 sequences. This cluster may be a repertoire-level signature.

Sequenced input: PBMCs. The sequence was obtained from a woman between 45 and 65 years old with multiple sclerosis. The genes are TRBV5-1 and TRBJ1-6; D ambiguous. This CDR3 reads CASSLGWSSYNSTLNF. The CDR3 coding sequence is TGCGCCAGCAGCTTGGGATGGAGCTCCTATAATTCAACCCTCAACTTT.